This entry features one T cell receptor (beta chain) sequence. Data came from immunoSEQ multiplex PCR; TCRdb stores just in-frame clones and leaves some out. The top ten clones hold around 17% of a sample with over 100,000 clones, around nine tenths of them seen once. The data derive from a study of control samples from healthy donors and cancer patients. With 6 bases removed from V and 4 bases from J, the gap between germline ends came to 16 bases. This CDR3 is built from 15 residues. The germline CDR1 and CDR2 sequences are LNHDA and SQIVND (reference sequence). The gene calls are TRBV19 and TRBJ1-5; D might be TRBD1 (5 bases). Sequencing was done on a sample of blood. The TCR comes from a woman aged 45-65 years in good health. The CDR3 nucleotides read TGTGCCAGTAGAACCAGTTGGAGGGGTAATCAGCCCCAGCATTTT. Translated, it gives CASRTSWRGNQPQHF. Full variable domain (rest looked up from reference TRBV19 and TRBJ1-5): DGGITQSPKYLFRKEGQNVTLSCEQNLNHDAMYWYRQDPGQGLRLIYYSQIVNDFQKGDIAEGYSVSREKKESFPLTVTSAQKNPTAFYLCASRTSWRGNQPQHFGDGTRLSIL.